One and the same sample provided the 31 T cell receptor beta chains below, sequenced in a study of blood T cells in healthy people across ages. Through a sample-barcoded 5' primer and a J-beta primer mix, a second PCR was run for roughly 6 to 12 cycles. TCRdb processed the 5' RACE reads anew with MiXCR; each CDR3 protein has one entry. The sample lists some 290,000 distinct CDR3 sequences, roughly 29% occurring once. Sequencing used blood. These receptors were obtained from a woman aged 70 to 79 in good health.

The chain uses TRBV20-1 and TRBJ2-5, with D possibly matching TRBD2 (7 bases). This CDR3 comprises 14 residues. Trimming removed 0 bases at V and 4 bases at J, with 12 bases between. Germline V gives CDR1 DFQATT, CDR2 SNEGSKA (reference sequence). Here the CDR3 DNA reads TGCAGTGCTAGAGACCCGCGGGGGCGAGAGACCCAGTACTTC. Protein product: CSARDPRGRETQYF.

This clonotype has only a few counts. The CDR3 is CASSSTGEMNTEAFF. In nucleotides, the CDR3 is TGTGCCAGCAGCTCGACCGGCGAAATGAACACTGAAGCTTTCTTT. The J gene is TRBJ1-1, the V gene TRBV9; D not certain. The germline V and J ends were trimmed by 4 bases and 0 bases, with 13 bases remaining between them. There are 15 residues in the CDR3. CDR1 SGDLS and CDR2 YYNGEE come from the germline V gene.

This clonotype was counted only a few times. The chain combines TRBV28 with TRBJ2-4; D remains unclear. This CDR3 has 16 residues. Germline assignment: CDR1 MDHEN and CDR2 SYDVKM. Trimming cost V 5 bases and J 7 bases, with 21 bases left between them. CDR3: CASSTLSLGNRNIQYF. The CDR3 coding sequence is TGTGCCAGCAGTACTCTTAGTCTTGGGAATCGCAACATTCAGTACTTC. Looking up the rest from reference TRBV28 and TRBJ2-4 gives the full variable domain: DVKVTQSSRYLVKRTGEKVFLECVQDMDHENMFWYRQDPGLGLRLIYFSYDVKMKEKGDIPEGYSVSREKKERFSLILESASTNQTSMYLCASSTLSLGNRNIQYFGAGTRLSVL.

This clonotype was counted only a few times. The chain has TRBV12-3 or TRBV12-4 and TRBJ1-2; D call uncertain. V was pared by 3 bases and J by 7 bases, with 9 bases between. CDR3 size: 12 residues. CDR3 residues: CASSFLFSGYTF. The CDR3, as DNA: TGTGCCAGCAGTTTTTTGTTCAGTGGCTACACCTTC.

This chain's CDR3 is CATLHGTAGQPQHF. In DNA, the CDR3 is TGTGCCACCCTCCATGGGACAGCCGGGCAGCCCCAGCATTTT. This rearrangement joins TRBV6-1 to TRBJ1-5; 7 nucleotides agree with TRBD1. Trimming removed 10 bases from V and 7 bases from J; junction bases left unmatched: 13. CDR1 is MNHNS and CDR2 is SASEGT in the germline V gene. This CDR3 is built from 14 residues.

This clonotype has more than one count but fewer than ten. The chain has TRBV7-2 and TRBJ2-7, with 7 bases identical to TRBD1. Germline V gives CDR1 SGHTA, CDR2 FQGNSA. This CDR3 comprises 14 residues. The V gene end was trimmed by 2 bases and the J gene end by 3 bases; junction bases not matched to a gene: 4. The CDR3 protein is CASSLMGQSYEQYF. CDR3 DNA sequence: TGTGCCAGCAGCTTAATGGGACAGAGCTACGAGCAGTACTTC.

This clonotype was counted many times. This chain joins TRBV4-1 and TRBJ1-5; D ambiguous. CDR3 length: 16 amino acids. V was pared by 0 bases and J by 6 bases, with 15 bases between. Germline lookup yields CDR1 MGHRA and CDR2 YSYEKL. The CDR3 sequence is CASSQEASVRFQPQHF. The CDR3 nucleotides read TGCGCCAGCAGCCAAGAGGCAAGCGTGCGATTTCAGCCCCAGCATTTT.

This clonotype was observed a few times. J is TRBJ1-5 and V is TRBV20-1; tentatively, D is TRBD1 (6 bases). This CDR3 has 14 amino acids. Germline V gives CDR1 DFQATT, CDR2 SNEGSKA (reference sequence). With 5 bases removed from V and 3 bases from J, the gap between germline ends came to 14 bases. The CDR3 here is CSAAYSGDNQPQHF. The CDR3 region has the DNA TGCAGTGCTGCTTACTCAGGGGACAATCAGCCCCAGCATTTT.

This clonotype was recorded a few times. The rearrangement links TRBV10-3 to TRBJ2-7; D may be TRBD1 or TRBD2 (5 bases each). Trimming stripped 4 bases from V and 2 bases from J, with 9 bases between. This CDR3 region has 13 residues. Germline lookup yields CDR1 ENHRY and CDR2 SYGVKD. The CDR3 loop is CAISGQGAYEQYF. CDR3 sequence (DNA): TGTGCCATCAGTGGGCAGGGAGCCTACGAGCAGTACTTC.

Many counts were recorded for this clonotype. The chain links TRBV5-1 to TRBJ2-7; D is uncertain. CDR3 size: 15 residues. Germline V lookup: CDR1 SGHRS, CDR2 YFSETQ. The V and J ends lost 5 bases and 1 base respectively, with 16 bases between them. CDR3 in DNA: TGCGCCAGCAGTATAAGTGGGTCGCCTTCCTACGAGCAGTACTTC. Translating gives CASSISGSPSYEQYF.

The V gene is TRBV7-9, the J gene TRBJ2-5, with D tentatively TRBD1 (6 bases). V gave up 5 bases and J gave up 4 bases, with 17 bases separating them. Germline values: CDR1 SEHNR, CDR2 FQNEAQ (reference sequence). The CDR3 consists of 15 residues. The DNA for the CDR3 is TGTGCCAGCAGCCCGTCGACAGGTGTTGGAGAGACCCAGTACTTC. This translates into CASSPSTGVGETQYF. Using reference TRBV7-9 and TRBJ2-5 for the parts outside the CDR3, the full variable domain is DTGVSQNPRHKITKRGQNVTFRCDPISEHNRLYWYRQTLGQGPEFLTYFQNEAQLEKSRLLSDRFSAERPKGSFSTLEIQRTEQGDSAMYLCASSPSTGVGETQYFGPGTRLLVL.

CDR3 sequence (DNA): TGTGCCAGCAGCTTGGCCGGAGGGTACCAAGAGACCCAGTACTTC. This translates into CASSLAGGYQETQYF. The chain is built from TRBV5-6 and TRBJ2-5, with D perhaps matching TRBD2 (6 bases). Between the trimmed V and J ends, which lost 0 bases and 0 bases, there was a span of 9 bases. This CDR3 has 15 residues. Germline V gene data show CDR1 as SGHDT and CDR2 as YYEEEE. The whole variable domain, filled in from reference TRBV5-6 and TRBJ2-5, reads DAGVTQSPTHLIKTRGQQVTLRCSPKSGHDTVSWYQQALGQGPQFIFQYYEEEERQRGNFPDRFSGHQFPNYSSELNVNALLLGDSALYLCASSLAGGYQETQYFGPGTRLLVL.

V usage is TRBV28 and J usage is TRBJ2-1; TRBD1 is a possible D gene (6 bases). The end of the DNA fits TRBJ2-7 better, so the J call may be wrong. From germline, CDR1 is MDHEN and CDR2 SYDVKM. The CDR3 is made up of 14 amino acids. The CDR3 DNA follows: TGTGCCAGCAGTTCCCCAGGGGACTCCTACGAGCAGTACTTC. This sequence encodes CASSSPGDSYEQYF.

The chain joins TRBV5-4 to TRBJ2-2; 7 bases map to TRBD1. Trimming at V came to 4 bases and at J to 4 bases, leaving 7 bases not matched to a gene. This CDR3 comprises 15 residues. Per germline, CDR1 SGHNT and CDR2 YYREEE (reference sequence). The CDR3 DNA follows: TGTGCCAGCAGCCGCCAGACAGGGAGCACCGGGGAGCTGTTTTTT. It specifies CASSRQTGSTGELFF. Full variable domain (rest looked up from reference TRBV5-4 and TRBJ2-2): ETGVTQSPTHLIKTRGQQVTLRCSSQSGHNTVSWYQQALGQGPQFIFQYYREEENGRGNFPPRFSGLQFPNYSSELNVNALELDDSALYLCASSRQTGSTGELFFGEGSRLTVL.

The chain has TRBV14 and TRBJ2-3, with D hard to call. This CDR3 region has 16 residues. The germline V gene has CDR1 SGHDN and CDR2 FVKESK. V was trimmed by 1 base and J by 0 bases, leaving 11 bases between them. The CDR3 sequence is CASSQVFGASTDTQYF. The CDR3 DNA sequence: TGTGCCAGCAGCCAAGTCTTCGGAGCGAGCACAGATACGCAGTATTTT.

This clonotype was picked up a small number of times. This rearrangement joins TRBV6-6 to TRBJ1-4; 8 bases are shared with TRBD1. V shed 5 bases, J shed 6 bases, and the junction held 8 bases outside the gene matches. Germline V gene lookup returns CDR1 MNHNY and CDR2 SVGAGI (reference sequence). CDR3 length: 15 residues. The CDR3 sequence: CASSRQGAEDEKLFF. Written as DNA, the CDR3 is TGTGCCAGCAGTCGGCAGGGGGCTGAAGATGAAAAACTGTTTTTT.

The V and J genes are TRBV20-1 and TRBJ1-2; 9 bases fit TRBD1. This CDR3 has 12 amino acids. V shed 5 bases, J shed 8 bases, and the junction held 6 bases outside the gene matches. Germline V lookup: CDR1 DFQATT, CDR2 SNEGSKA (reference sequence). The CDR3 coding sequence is TGCAGTGCTCCCGGGACAGGGAAAGGCTACACCTTC. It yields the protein CSAPGTGKGYTF.

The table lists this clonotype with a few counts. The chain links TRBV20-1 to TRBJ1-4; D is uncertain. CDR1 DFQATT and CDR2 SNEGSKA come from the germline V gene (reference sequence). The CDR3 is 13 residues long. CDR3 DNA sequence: TGCAGCGTGAATCCGGGTGGTAATGAAAAACTGTTTTTT. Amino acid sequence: CSVNPGGNEKLFF.

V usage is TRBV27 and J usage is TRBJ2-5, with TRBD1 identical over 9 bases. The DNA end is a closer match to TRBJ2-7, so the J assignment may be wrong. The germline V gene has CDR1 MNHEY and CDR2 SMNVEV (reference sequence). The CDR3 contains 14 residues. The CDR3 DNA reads TGTGCCAGCAGTTTTAACCGGGACAGGGCCGAGCAGTACTTC. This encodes CASSFNRDRAEQYF.

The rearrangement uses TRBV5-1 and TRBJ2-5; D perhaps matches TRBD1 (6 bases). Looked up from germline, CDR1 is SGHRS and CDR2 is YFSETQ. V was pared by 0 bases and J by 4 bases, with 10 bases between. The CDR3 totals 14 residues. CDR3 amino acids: CASSLAGQLETQYF. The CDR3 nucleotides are TGCGCCAGCAGCTTGGCAGGACAGCTAGAGACCCAGTACTTC.

CDR3 in amino acids: CASSLTVGTQYF. The DNA for the CDR3 is TGTGCCAGCAGTTTAACTGTAGGGACCCAGTACTTC. This chain joins TRBV28 and TRBJ2-1; the D is unclear. TRBJ2-5 explains the end of the DNA better; the J call may be wrong. Germline V gene data show CDR1 as MDHEN and CDR2 as SYDVKM. The CDR3 totals 12 residues.

CDR3 nucleotide sequence: TGTGCCAGCAGCGTAGGAAGCGTGACCTACGAGCAGTACTTC. Protein product: CASSVGSVTYEQYF. J is TRBJ2-7 and V is TRBV9; D unclear. CDR1 and CDR2 from the germline V gene are SGDLS and YYNGEE. The V end lost 0 bases, the J end lost 2 bases, and 9 bases lay between the germline ends. There are 14 residues in the CDR3.

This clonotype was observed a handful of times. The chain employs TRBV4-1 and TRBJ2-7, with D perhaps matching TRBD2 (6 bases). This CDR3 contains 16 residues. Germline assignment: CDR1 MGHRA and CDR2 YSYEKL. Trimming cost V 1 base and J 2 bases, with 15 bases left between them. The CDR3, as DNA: TGCGCCAGCAGCCAAGGGAATTCGGGAGCTGCCTACGAGCAGTACTTC. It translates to CASSQGNSGAAYEQYF.

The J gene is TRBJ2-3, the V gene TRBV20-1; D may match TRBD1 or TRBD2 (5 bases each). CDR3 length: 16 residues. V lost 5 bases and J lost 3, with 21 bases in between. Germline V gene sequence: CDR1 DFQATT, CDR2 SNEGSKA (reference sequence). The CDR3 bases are TGCAGTGCTGCAACCTATCTAGGGGACCTTACAGATACGCAGTATTTT. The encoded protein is CSAATYLGDLTDTQYF.

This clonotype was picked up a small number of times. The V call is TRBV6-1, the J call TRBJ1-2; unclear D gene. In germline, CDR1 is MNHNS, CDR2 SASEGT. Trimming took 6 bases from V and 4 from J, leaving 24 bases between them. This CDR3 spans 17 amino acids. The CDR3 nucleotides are TGTGCCAGCAGCCGCTACCTGGTGGGCAAGAAGGGCTATGGCTACACCTTC. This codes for CASSRYLVGKKGYGYTF.

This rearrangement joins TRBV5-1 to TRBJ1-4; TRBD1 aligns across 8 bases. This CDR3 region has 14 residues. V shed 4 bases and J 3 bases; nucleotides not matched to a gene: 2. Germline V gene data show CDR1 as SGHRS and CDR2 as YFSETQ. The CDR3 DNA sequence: TGCGCCAGCAGCCTACAGGGGGCTAATGAAAAACTGTTTTTT. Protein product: CASSLQGANEKLFF.

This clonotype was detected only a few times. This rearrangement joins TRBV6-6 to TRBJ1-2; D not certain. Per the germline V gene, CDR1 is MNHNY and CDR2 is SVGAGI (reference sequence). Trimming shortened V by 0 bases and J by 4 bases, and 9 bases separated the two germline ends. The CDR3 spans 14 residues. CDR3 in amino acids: CASSYSGIAYGYTF. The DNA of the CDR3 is TGTGCCAGCAGTTACTCGGGGATTGCCTATGGCTACACCTTC.

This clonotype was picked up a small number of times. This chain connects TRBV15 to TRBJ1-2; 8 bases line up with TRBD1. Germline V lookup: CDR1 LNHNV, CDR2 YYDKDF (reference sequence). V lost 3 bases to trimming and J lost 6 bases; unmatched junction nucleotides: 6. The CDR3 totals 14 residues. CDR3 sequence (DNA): TGTGCCACCAGCAGGGAAGGACAGGGTGATGGCTACACCTTC. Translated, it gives CATSREGQGDGYTF.

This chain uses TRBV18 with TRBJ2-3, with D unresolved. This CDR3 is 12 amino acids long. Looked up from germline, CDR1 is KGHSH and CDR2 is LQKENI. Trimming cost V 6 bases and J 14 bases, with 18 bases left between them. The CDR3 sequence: CASSSPELLTYF. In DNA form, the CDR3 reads TGTGCCAGCTCCTCCCCCGAACTACTTACGTATTTT.

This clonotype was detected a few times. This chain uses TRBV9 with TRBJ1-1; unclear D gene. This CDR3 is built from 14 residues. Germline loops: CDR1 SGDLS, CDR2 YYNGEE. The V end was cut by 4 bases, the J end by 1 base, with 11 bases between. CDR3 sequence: CASSIDQSNTEAFF. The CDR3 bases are TGTGCCAGCAGCATAGACCAATCGAACACTGAAGCTTTCTTT.

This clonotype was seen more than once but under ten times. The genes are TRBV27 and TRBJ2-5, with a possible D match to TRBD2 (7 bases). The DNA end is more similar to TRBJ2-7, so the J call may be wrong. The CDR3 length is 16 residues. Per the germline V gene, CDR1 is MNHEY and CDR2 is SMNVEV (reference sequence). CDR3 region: CASSLGGALGKYEQYF. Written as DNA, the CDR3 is TGTGCCAGCAGTTTAGGGGGGGCGCTAGGGAAATACGAGCAGTACTTC.